The text below deals with one TCR beta chain. These data come from a study of T-cell reconstitution after alpha-beta-depleted transplantation in children. Preparing the TCRbeta library involved the use of unique molecular identifiers. One entry per CDR3 protein, called by TCRdb with MiXCR from the PCR reads. The sample lists about 540,000 distinct CDR3 sequences; around 16% were seen once. V lost 1 base to trimming and J lost 2 bases, with 12 bases between them. CDR1 is MGHRA, CDR2 YSYEKL, per germline. CDR3 length: 15 residues. Material: PBMCs from the stem cell graft donor, obtained from the stem cell graft. This chain links TRBV4-1 with TRBJ2-7; D uncertain. The TCR originated in a human donor who donated a stem cell graft to a child with acute lymphoblastic leukemia. The CDR3 spells CASSQGKGRTYEQYF. DNA for the CDR3: TGCGCCAGCAGCCAAGGGAAGGGCCGGACCTACGAGCAGTACTTC.